The subject of this entry is one T cell receptor beta chain. Its antigen is currently unknown. Germline V gene sequence: CDR1 MNHEY, CDR2 SMNVEV (reference sequence). This CDR3 contains 15 residues. J was trimmed by 7 bases and V by 6 bases; bases with no gene match: 11. This record belongs to a study of beta chain features in type 1 diabetes. Study-level information: When patients were set against healthy donors, age, gender and cell yields were similar.

Study observations and caveats: Reduced insertions and increased deletions marked VDJ junctions in type 1 diabetes patients. Within each of all four CD4+ subsets, Type 1 diabetes patients had TCRB CDR3s that were moderately but significantly shorter.

The sequenced template was cDNA made from the entire isolated RNA. Using immunoSEQ multiplex PCR, the repertoire was profiled, and TCRdb retains in-frame clones only, with some absent. The sample holds more than 550,000 clones, over 11% seen once. Only one heparinised blood draw was taken per donor, and its volume averaged about 120 mL. The sample taken for sequencing was naive CD4+ T cells from blood. This TCR came from a man younger than 30 with type 1 diabetes. The rearrangement uses TRBV27 and TRBJ2-1, with 8 bases that match TRBD2. The CDR3 protein is CASSFRSGKDNEQFF. The CDR3 nucleotides are TGTGCCAGCAGCTTCCGTAGCGGGAAGGATAATGAGCAGTTCTTC.